These 26 T cell receptor beta chains share one sample of origin, sequenced in a study of blood T cell repertoires in COVID-19 (TCRdb year 2020). Libraries were made using the immunoSEQ multiplex PCR assay. TCRdb took over this immuneACCESS table, retaining in-frame rearrangements with V and J assigned. Such tables are incomplete; in checked studies, under half of the missing clones stem from an unresolved V gene, and the remainder is unexplained. This sample lists around 200,000 clones; 84% were detected once. The ten largest clones represent roughly 15% of the sample. Sequencing was performed on peripheral blood. These receptors originate from a woman aged 70 to 79 with COVID-19, enrolled during active disease.

This clone was detected many times. The gene calls are TRBV27 and TRBJ2-7, with D possibly matching TRBD2 (6 bases). CDR3 length equals 14 residues. The V end lost 6 bases, the J end lost 0 bases, and 12 bases lay between the germline ends. Germline V gene lookup returns CDR1 MNHEY and CDR2 SMNVEV (reference sequence). CDR3 sequence: CASSLVGGSYEQYV. The CDR3 nucleotides are TGTGCCAGCAGCCTCGTCGGGGGCTCCTACGAGCAGTACGTC.

This clone appeared a single time. This sequence joins TRBV7-3 and TRBJ1-6; D is undetermined. V lost 5 bases and J 9 bases, leaving 17 bases between the germline ends. This CDR3 has 15 residues. Germline assignment: CDR1 SGHTA and CDR2 FQGTGA. CDR3 in DNA: TGTGCCAGCAGCACCAACCCGGGAAAAGGTTCACCCCTCCACTTT. This sequence encodes CASSTNPGKGSPLHF.

This chain joins TRBV28 and TRBJ1-2; D gene ambiguous. CDR3 length: 12 residues. The germline gives CDR1 MDHEN, CDR2 SYDVKM. Trimming left V 7 bases short and J 0 bases short, with 6 bases between. The CDR3 DNA follows: TGTGCCAGCATCGACTCTAACTATGGCTACACCTTC. The encoded protein is CASIDSNYGYTF.

In this sample, this clone turned up a few times. This rearrangement joins TRBV29-1 to TRBJ1-1, with 7 bases identical to TRBD1. The CDR3 runs 13 residues. Germline trimming cut 6 bases from V and 6 bases from J; bases unmatched to any gene: 10. Germline V CDR1 and CDR2: SQVTM, ANQGSEA. CDR3 amino acids: CSVQQGRGSEAFF. The CDR3 coding sequence is TGCAGCGTCCAACAGGGGCGAGGGTCTGAAGCTTTCTTT. The variable domain in full, with the rest retrieved from reference TRBV29-1 and TRBJ1-1, is SAVISQKPSRDICQRGTSLTIQCQVDSQVTMMFWYRQQPGQSLTLIATANQGSEATYESGFVIDKFPISRPNLTFSTLTVSNMSPEDSSIYLCSVQQGRGSEAFFGQGTRLTVV.

The rearrangement links TRBV2 to TRBJ1-1, with 7 bases fitting TRBD1. The CDR3 spans 13 residues. The germline V gene encodes CDR1 SNHLY and CDR2 FYNNEI. Trimming cost V 7 bases and J 11 bases; bases outside gene matches: 13. CDR3 sequence (DNA): TGTGCCAGCATTGGACAGGTGCGCGAAAATGCTTTCTTT. Translated: CASIGQVRENAFF. Full variable domain (rest looked up from reference TRBV2 and TRBJ1-1): EPEVTQTPSHQVTQMGQEVILRCVPISNHLYFYWYRQILGQKVEFLVSFYNNEISEKSEIFDDQFSVERPDGSNFTLKIRSTKLEDSAMYFCASIGQVRENAFFGQGTRLTVV.

This sequence joins TRBV25-1 and TRBJ1-4; a weak D match, TRBD1 (5 bases). The CDR3 length is 15 residues. Trimming stripped 7 bases from V and 0 bases from J, with 12 bases between. Germline V lookup: CDR1 MGHDK, CDR2 SYGVNS. As DNA, the CDR3 is TGTGCCAGCAAAGGGGATAGACCAACTAATGAAAAACTGTTTTTT. Protein sequence: CASKGDRPTNEKLFF.

The chain couples TRBV7-2 to TRBJ1-6; D may be TRBD1 (6 bases). The germline CDR1 and CDR2 sequences are SGHTA and FQGNSA. V lost 5 bases to trimming and J lost 4 bases, with 12 bases between them. The CDR3 runs to 15 residues. CDR3 in amino acids: CASSPRGTYNSPLHF. In DNA form, the CDR3 reads TGTGCCAGCAGCCCCAGGGGCACTTATAATTCACCCCTCCACTTT.

This clone has more than one count but fewer than ten. This chain links TRBV28 with TRBJ2-5, with 11 nucleotides matching TRBD1. CDR3 size: 16 residues. V lost 2 bases to trimming and J lost 0 bases; unmatched junction nucleotides: 2. Germline-derived CDR1 and CDR2 are MDHEN and SYDVKM. The CDR3 DNA is TGTGCCAGCAGTTTAAGGACAGGGGGCAACCAAGAGACCCAGTACTTC. Residues: CASSLRTGGNQETQYF.

The gene calls are TRBV11-1 and TRBJ2-1, with 7 bases that match TRBD2. Germline V gene lookup returns CDR1 SGHAT and CDR2 FQDESV (reference sequence). CDR3 length equals 14 residues. With V trimmed by 5 bases and J by 8 bases, 9 bases remained unmatched. The CDR3, as DNA: TGTGCCAGCAGCCGAGGACTAGTGGGCGATGAGCAGTTCTTC. It codes for CASSRGLVGDEQFF. The full variable domain, rest sourced from reference TRBV11-1 and TRBJ2-1, is EAEVAQSPRYKITEKSQAVAFWCDPISGHATLYWYRQILGQGPELLVQFQDESVVDDSQLPKDRFSAERLKGVDSTLKIQPAELGDSAMYLCASSRGLVGDEQFFGPGTRLTVL.

The rearrangement uses TRBV5-1 and TRBJ1-2; 8 bases fit TRBD1. Losses at the gene ends were 2 bases for V and 3 bases for J; bases not matched to a gene: 3. Germline V gene lookup returns CDR1 SGHRS and CDR2 YFSETQ. The CDR3 consists of 14 residues. CDR3 nucleotides: TGCGCCAGCAGCTTAGAGGACAGGGACTATGGCTACACCTTC. Amino acids: CASSLEDRDYGYTF.

The chain combines TRBV5-1 with TRBJ2-1, with no clear D. Germline CDR1 SGHRS, CDR2 YFSETQ. CDR3 size: 12 residues. V dropped 2 bases and J dropped 5 bases, with 5 bases sitting between them. The chain's CDR3 is CASSFGNNEQFF. The CDR3 coding sequence is TGCGCCAGCAGCTTTGGCAACAATGAGCAGTTCTTC.

J is TRBJ2-3 and V is TRBV6-5; TRBD1 matches at 7 bases. The ends lost 6 bases at V and 3 bases at J; junction bases unmatched: 3. Germline V gene lookup returns CDR1 MNHEY and CDR2 SVGAGI. This CDR3 comprises 13 residues. CDR3 protein: CASRNRGTDTQYF. In DNA form, the CDR3 reads TGTGCCAGCAGAAACAGGGGAACAGATACGCAGTATTTT.

This chain connects TRBV3-1 (or the pseudogene TRBV3-2) to TRBJ1-2; no clear D gene. Trimming cost V 0 bases and J 8 bases, with 4 bases left between them. CDR3 length: 11 residues. The germline CDR1 and CDR2 sequences are LGHDT and YNNKEL (reference sequence). DNA of the CDR3: TGTGCCAGCAGCCAAGACCGGGGCTACACCTTC. This translates into CASSQDRGYTF.

The V and J genes are TRBV29-1 and TRBJ1-2; 7 positions agree with TRBD1. CDR3 length: 13 residues. Germline values: CDR1 SQVTM, CDR2 ANQGSEA. Losses at the gene ends were 7 bases for V and 2 bases for J; bases not matched to a gene: 7. The CDR3 DNA sequence: TGCAGCGGGGAAGGGGGCATGAACTATGGCTACACCTTC. Translated: CSGEGGMNYGYTF.

The V and J genes are TRBV2 and TRBJ2-2, with D perhaps TRBD2 (7 bases). This CDR3 spans 15 amino acids. V lost 3 bases to trimming and J lost 3 bases, with 11 bases between them. Germline loops: CDR1 SNHLY, CDR2 FYNNEI. This CDR3 is CASSDTGRDTGELFF. The DNA of the CDR3 is TGTGCCAGCAGTGATACAGGGAGGGACACCGGGGAGCTGTTTTTT.

The V and J genes are TRBV5-5 and TRBJ2-3; possible D gene TRBD2, 6 bases. V was pared by 3 bases and J by 3 bases, with 20 bases between. This CDR3 spans 17 amino acids. Per the germline V gene, CDR1 is SGHKS and CDR2 is YYEKEE (reference sequence). In nucleotides, the CDR3 is TGTGCCAGCAGCTCCTCACCGGGGTTCGGGGGAACAGATACGCAGTATTTT. It encodes CASSSSPGFGGTDTQYF.

This clone has more than one count but fewer than ten. The chain uses TRBV11-3 and TRBJ2-1, with TRBD2 as a possible D gene (5 bases). The germline CDR1 and CDR2 sequences are SGHNT and YENEEA. V lost 1 base and J 0 bases, leaving 7 bases between the germline ends. There are 15 residues in the CDR3. CDR3 loop: CASSLGGVSYNEQFF. In nucleotides, the CDR3 is TGTGCCAGCAGCTTAGGGGGAGTCTCCTACAATGAGCAGTTCTTC.

This chain uses TRBV30 with TRBJ2-4; TRBD2 might be the D (7 bases). Per the germline V gene, CDR1 is GTSNPN and CDR2 is SVGIG (reference sequence). The length of the CDR3 is 15 residues. The ends were cut back, 1 base at V and 8 bases at J, with 18 bases in the middle. The CDR3 is CAWSGILRGGDIQYF. CDR3 coding DNA: TGTGCCTGGAGTGGGATATTGAGGGGGGGAGACATTCAGTACTTC.

On this clone itself: One end of the junction varies from germline; a read error may be responsible. This rearrangement joins TRBV7-7 to TRBJ2-2, with a possible D match to TRBD2 (6 bases). The CDR3 length is 14 residues. CDR1 and CDR2 (germline): SSHAT, FNYEAQ (reference sequence). The CDR3 loop is CASSLVFGGGELFF. CDR3 in DNA: TGTGCTAGCAGCTTAGTTTTCGGGGGCGGGGAGCTGTTTTTT.

This chain joins TRBV11-3 and TRBJ2-1, with D uncertain. Trimming shortened V by 5 bases and J by 0 bases, and 11 bases separated the two germline ends. Looked up from germline, CDR1 is SGHNT and CDR2 is YENEEA. The CDR3 loop spans 15 amino acids. CDR3 in DNA: TGTGCCAGCAGCCCCCAACTGAGCTCCTACAATGAGCAGTTCTTC. Protein sequence: CASSPQLSSYNEQFF.

The rearrangement links TRBV7-2 to TRBJ2-5; no reliable D call. This CDR3 spans 14 amino acids. Germline values: CDR1 SGHTA, CDR2 FQGNSA. V lost 7 bases to trimming and J lost 0 bases, with 12 bases between them. The CDR3 coding sequence is TGTGCCAGCACCCCGGAGCCGTACCAAGAGACCCAGTACTTC. Protein sequence: CASTPEPYQETQYF.

The chain carries TRBV24-1 and TRBJ2-5; 8 nucleotides align to TRBD1. This CDR3 has 15 amino acids. The germline V gene has CDR1 KGHDR and CDR2 SFDVKD. V lost 2 bases and J lost 1; bases outside the gene matches: 2. The CDR3 loop reads CATSDWGQVQETQYF. The CDR3 DNA follows: TGTGCCACCAGTGATTGGGGACAGGTCCAAGAGACCCAGTACTTC.

The J gene is TRBJ1-1, the V gene TRBV6-5; tentatively, D is TRBD1 (5 bases). Deletions cut 4 bases from V and 0 bases from J, with 12 bases between. The germline CDR1 and CDR2 sequences are MNHEY and SVGAGI. The length of the CDR3 is 15 residues. This chain's CDR3 is CASSSDSYMNTEAFF. The CDR3 DNA reads TGTGCCAGCAGTTCCGACAGTTACATGAACACTGAAGCTTTCTTT.

The rearrangement links TRBV7-6 to TRBJ2-7, with 7 positions matching TRBD1. The CDR3 contains 14 residues. Germline lookup yields CDR1 SGHVS and CDR2 FNYEAQ. The trim removed 1 base at V and 4 bases at J, leaving 4 bases unmatched. CDR3 amino acids: CASSLVEGAYEQYF. The CDR3, as DNA: TGTGCCAGCAGCTTAGTTGAGGGGGCTTACGAGCAGTACTTC.

The CDR3 is CASSLDRGNSPLHF. CDR3 sequence (DNA): TGCGCCAGCAGCTTGGACAGGGGAAATTCACCCCTCCACTTT. V usage is TRBV5-1 and J usage is TRBJ1-6, with 7 bases fitting TRBD1. Germline V gene data show CDR1 as SGHRS and CDR2 as YFSETQ. J gave up 7 bases and V 0 bases, and 1 base lay outside the gene matches. This CDR3 region has 14 residues.

The chain employs TRBV5-6 and TRBJ1-5, with D possibly matching TRBD1 (5 bases). The CDR3 has 15 amino acids. Between the trimmed V and J ends, which lost 4 bases and 5 bases, there was a span of 16 bases. CDR1 and CDR2 from the germline V gene are SGHDT and YYEEEE. The CDR3 DNA is TGTGCCAGCAGCCAGGGTCTTGACTCCGATCAGCCCCAGCATTTT. As protein: CASSQGLDSDQPQHF. The variable domain in full, completed from reference TRBV5-6 and TRBJ1-5, reads DAGVTQSPTHLIKTRGQQVTLRCSPKSGHDTVSWYQQALGQGPQFIFQYYEEEERQRGNFPDRFSGHQFPNYSSELNVNALLLGDSALYLCASSQGLDSDQPQHFGDGTRLSIL.